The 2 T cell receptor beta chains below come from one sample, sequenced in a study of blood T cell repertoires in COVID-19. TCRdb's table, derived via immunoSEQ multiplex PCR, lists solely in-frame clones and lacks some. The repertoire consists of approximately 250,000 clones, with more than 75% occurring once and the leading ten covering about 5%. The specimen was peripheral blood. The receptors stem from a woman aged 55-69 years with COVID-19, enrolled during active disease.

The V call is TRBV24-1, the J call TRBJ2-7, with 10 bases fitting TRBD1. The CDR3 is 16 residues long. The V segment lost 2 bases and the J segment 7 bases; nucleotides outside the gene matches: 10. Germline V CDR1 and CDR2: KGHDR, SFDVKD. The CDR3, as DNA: TGTGCCACCAGTGATTCCGGGACAGGGGCCCCGGGGGAGCAGTACTTC. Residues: CATSDSGTGAPGEQYF.

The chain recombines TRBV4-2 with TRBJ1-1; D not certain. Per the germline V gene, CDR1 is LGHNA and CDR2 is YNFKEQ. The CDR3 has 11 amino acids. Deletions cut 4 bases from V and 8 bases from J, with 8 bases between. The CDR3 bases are TGTGCCAGCAGCCGGGAGGGAGAAGCTTTCTTT. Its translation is CASSREGEAFF.